The 14 T cell receptor beta chains below come from one sample, sequenced in a study of blood T cells in healthy people across ages. PCR was performed a second time for about 7 to 11 cycles using a sample-barcoded 5' primer and a J-beta primer mix. TCRdb passed the 5' RACE reads through MiXCR, listing each CDR3 protein once. The sample consists of 800,000 to 900,000 distinct CDR3 sequences, about 59% of them appearing once. Sequences were obtained from blood. Receptor source: a man aged 25-40 years in good health.

This clonotype was seen a few times. V is TRBV2 and J is TRBJ2-7; D is possibly TRBD1 or TRBD2 (5 bases each). CDR1 is SNHLY, CDR2 FYNNEI, per germline. The CDR3 extends over 14 amino acids. V shed 3 bases and J shed 8 bases, with 17 bases lying between them. CDR3 residues: CASSDNAATGQQYF. The CDR3 DNA reads TGTGCCAGCAGTGACAACGCCGCCACGGGACAGCAGTACTTC.

The rearrangement joins TRBV20-1 to TRBJ1-6, with a tentative D call TRBD1 (5 bases). V was trimmed by 6 bases and J by 9 bases, leaving 15 bases between them. This CDR3 spans 13 amino acids. CDR1 is DFQATT and CDR2 is SNEGSKA in the germline V gene (reference sequence). The chain's CDR3 is CSALAGIGSPLHF. The CDR3 nucleotides are TGCAGTGCCCTCGCAGGGATAGGTTCACCCCTCCACTTT.

This clonotype was found a few times. The chain carries TRBV20-1 and TRBJ1-5, with a weak D call TRBD1 (6 bases). V was shortened by 4 bases and J by 1 base, with 11 bases between the two germline ends. Germline CDR1 is DFQATT and CDR2 is SNEGSKA (reference sequence). The length of the CDR3 is 14 residues. The CDR3 coding sequence is TGCAGTGCTACCGAGGGGGGAAGCAATCAGCCCCAGCATTTT. Amino acids: CSATEGGSNQPQHF.

The V and J genes are TRBV6-1 and TRBJ2-5; 9 bases are a match to TRBD1. V was clipped by 5 bases and J by 5 bases; unmatched bases: 15. The V gene's germline CDR1 is MNHNS and CDR2 SASEGT. The CDR3 runs 17 residues. CDR3 coding DNA: TGTGCCAGCAGTCCCCCTCGACAGGGGGGGTCCGAGGAGACCCAGTACTTC. Translated: CASSPPRQGGSEETQYF.

For the CDR3, the DNA is TGCAGTGCAGTACCGTCGGCGGGGAACGTATTGGAGACCCAGTACTTC. It is translated as CSAVPSAGNVLETQYF. V is TRBV20-1 and J is TRBJ2-5, with D perhaps matching TRBD2 (6 bases). CDR1 is DFQATT and CDR2 is SNEGSKA in the germline V gene (reference sequence). V lost 6 bases to trimming and J lost 5 bases, with 25 bases between them. The CDR3 has 16 residues.

The gene calls are TRBV2 and TRBJ2-7; D not resolved. The CDR3 has 14 residues. The V gene lost 7 bases and the J gene lost 2 bases, with 15 bases spanning the gap. The germline CDR1 and CDR2 sequences are SNHLY and FYNNEI. This chain's CDR3 is CASIMGSDPYEQYF. The CDR3 DNA reads TGTGCCAGCATTATGGGGTCCGACCCCTACGAGCAGTACTTC.

The V gene is TRBV6-6, the J gene TRBJ2-5; weak D call: TRBD2 (7 bases). The CDR3 sequence is 14 residues long. Germline values: CDR1 MNHNY, CDR2 SVGAGI (reference sequence). The V gene lost 6 bases and the J gene lost 3 bases, with 14 bases spanning the gap. CDR3 amino acids: CASSPGGREETQYF. The CDR3 DNA follows: TGTGCCAGCAGCCCCGGGGGGCGAGAAGAGACCCAGTACTTC.

V is TRBV6-5 and J is TRBJ2-3; possibly TRBD2 for D (6 bases). The CDR3 sequence is 14 residues long. V lost 7 bases and J 2 bases, leaving 13 bases between the germline ends. Germline V lookup: CDR1 MNHEY, CDR2 SVGAGI. The CDR3 loop reads CASKEPGDTDTQYF. The CDR3, as DNA: TGTGCCAGCAAGGAGCCGGGGGACACAGATACGCAGTATTTT.

This clonotype occurred a few times. The rearrangement uses TRBV6-1 and TRBJ2-4; 11 nucleotides align to TRBD2. The DNA end favors TRBJ2-5, so the J call may be wrong. The germline V gene encodes CDR1 MNHNS and CDR2 SASEGT. The length of the CDR3 is 14 residues. For the CDR3, the DNA is TGTGCCAGCAGATTAGCGGGGGGGCGAGAGACCCAGTACTTC. It codes for CASRLAGGRETQYF.

The chain has TRBV24-1 and TRBJ2-1; D is ambiguous. This CDR3 has 14 amino acids. Trimming removed 3 bases at V and 4 bases at J, with 9 bases between. The germline V gene has CDR1 KGHDR and CDR2 SFDVKD. As DNA, the CDR3 is TGTGCCACCAGTGATCCTGGAACGTACAATGAGCAGTTCTTC. It is translated as CATSDPGTYNEQFF.

This clonotype was counted between two and nine times. J is TRBJ2-7 and V is TRBV7-3, with D maybe TRBD1 (6 bases). The CDR3 totals 14 residues. From germline, CDR1 is SGHTA and CDR2 FQGTGA. Trimming cost V 5 bases and J 6 bases, with 17 bases left between them. The CDR3 reads CASSTHRESTEQYF. CDR3 DNA: TGTGCCAGCAGCACCCACAGGGAGTCGACCGAGCAGTACTTC.

This clonotype is a singleton in its sample. The chain uses TRBV29-1 and TRBJ2-3, with a weak D call TRBD2 (5 bases). CDR3 length equals 18 residues. Trimming shortened V by 4 bases and J by 2 bases, and 25 bases separated the two germline ends. Looked up from germline, CDR1 is SQVTM and CDR2 is ANQGSEA. CDR3 sequence: CSVALIEKEGGYTDTQYF. DNA of the CDR3: TGCAGCGTTGCTCTGATCGAAAAAGAAGGAGGATACACAGATACGCAGTATTTT.

For the CDR3, the DNA is TGTGCCAGCAGCTCTACAGGCTGGGGCGGGTACGAGCAGTACTTC. It specifies CASSSTGWGGYEQYF. The chain couples TRBV12-3 or TRBV12-4 to TRBJ2-4; the D call may be TRBD1 or TRBD2 (5 bases each). The J call may be incorrect, as the DNA end agrees better with TRBJ2-7. This CDR3 is 15 amino acids long.

The V gene is TRBV6-6, the J gene TRBJ2-5; D might be TRBD2 (5 bases). CDR3 length: 15 amino acids. Deletions cut 5 bases from V and 6 bases from J, with 19 bases between. Germline V CDR1 and CDR2: MNHNY, SVGAGI (reference sequence). The CDR3 reads CASSTRVGGGKTQYF. CDR3 DNA sequence: TGTGCCAGCAGTACTAGGGTGGGCGGCGGTAAGACCCAGTACTTC.